The subject of this entry is one T cell receptor (beta chain). The sample originates from a study of cytomegalovirus exposure and HLA in healthy donors. Study-wide context: From HLA-typed donors, an early data release held around 80 million unique TCRs.

The primer mix had 60 Vbeta and 13 Jbeta primers. Profiling relied on immunoSEQ multiplex PCR, and the TCRdb table lists in-frame clones only, not all of them. The data show 240,000 or so clones, with about 80% seen just once and less than 8.5% held by the top ten. V was clipped by 4 bases and J by 2 bases; unmatched bases: 11. The V gene's germline CDR1 is SGHRS and CDR2 YFSETQ. CDR3 length: 16 residues. The sequence was obtained from a woman aged 55-69 years in good health and CMV-seropositive. The chain recombines TRBV5-1 with TRBJ2-7, with 8 bases aligning to TRBD1. Input material: PBMCs. DNA for the CDR3: TGCGCCAGCAGCCTACTTGGACAGGGTTCCGCCTACGAGCAGTACTTC. This gives the protein CASSLLGQGSAYEQYF.